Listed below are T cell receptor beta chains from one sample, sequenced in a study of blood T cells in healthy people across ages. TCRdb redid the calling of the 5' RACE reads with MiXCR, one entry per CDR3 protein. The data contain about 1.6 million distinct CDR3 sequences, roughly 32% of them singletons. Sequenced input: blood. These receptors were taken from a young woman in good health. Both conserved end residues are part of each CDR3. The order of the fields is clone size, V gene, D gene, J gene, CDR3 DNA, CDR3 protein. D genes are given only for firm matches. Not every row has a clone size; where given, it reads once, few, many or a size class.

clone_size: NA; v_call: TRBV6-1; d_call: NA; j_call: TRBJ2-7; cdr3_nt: TGTGCCAGCAGTGAAGCAAGAAACGTCCGATACGAGCAGTACTTC; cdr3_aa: CASSEARNVRYEQYF
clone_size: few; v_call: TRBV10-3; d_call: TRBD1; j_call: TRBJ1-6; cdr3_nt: TGTGCCATCAGATACGACAGGGATAATTCACCCCTCCACTTT; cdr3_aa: CAIRYDRDNSPLHF
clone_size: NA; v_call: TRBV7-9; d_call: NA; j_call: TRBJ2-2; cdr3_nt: TGTGCCAGCAGTCACCCAAACGGGGTTCGGGGCACCGGGGAGCTGTTTTTT; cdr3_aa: CASSHPNGVRGTGELFF
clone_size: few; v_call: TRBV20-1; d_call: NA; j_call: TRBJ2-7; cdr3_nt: TGCAGTGCTAGAGTTTGGGGATTGGGTCAGGGGTCCTACGAGCAGTACTTC; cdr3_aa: CSARVWGLGQGSYEQYF
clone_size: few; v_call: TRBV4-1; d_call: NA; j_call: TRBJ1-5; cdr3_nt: TGCGCCAGCAGCCAAGATATCAGGCAGTTCAATCAGCCCCAGCATTTT; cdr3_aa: CASSQDIRQFNQPQHF
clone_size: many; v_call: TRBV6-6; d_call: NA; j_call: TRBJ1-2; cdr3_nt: TGTGCCAGCAGTTACTACCCTAACTATGGCTACACCTTC; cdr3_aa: CASSYYPNYGYTF
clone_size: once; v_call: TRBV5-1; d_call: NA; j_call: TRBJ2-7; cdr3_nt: TGCGCCAGCAGCGCGTGGGGGAGCCCCTACGAGCAGTACTTC; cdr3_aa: CASSAWGSPYEQYF
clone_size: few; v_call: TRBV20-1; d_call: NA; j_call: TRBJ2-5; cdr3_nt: TGCAGTGCTCAGTGGGAGACCCAGTACTTC; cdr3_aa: CSAQWETQYF
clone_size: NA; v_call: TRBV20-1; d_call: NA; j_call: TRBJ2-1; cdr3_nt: TGCAGTGCTAGAGCAATAAAACACAATGAGCAGTTCTTC; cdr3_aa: CSARAIKHNEQFF
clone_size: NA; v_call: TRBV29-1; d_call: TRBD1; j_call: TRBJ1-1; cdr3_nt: TGCAGCGTTTCCAAGACAGGGATGAACACTGAAGCTTTCTTT; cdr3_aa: CSVSKTGMNTEAFF
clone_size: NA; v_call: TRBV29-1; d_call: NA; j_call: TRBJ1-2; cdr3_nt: TGCAGCGTTGTTAAAGACTCCTTCTATGGCTACACCTTC; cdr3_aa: CSVVKDSFYGYTF
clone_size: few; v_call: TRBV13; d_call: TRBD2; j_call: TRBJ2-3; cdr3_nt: TGTGCCAGCAGTTACCCTAGCGGGGGGGCCCTAGATACGCAGTATTTT; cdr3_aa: CASSYPSGGALDTQYF
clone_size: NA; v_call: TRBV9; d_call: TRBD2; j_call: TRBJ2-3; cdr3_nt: TGTGCCAGCAGCGGATCCGCCGGGACTAGCGCCTTAGATATGCAGTATTTT; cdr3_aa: CASSGSAGTSALDMQYF
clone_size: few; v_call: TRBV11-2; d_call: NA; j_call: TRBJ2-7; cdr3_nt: TGTGCCAGCAGCCTAGGGGTAAACGAGCAGTACTTC; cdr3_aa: CASSLGVNEQYF
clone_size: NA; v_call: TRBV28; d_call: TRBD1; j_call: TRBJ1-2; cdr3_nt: TGTGCCAGCAGTTTTCGGGACAGGACGCTCTATGGCTACACCTTC; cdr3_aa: CASSFRDRTLYGYTF
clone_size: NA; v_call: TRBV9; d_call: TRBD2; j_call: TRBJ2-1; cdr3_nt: TGTGCCAGCAGCGACGGGACTAGCGGGGGAGGTGAGCAGTTCTTC; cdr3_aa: CASSDGTSGGGEQFF
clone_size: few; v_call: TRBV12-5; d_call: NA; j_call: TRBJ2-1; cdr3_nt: TGTGCTAGTGGCCTCGATCGTGGGGGCGATGAGCAGTTCTTC; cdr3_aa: CASGLDRGGDEQFF
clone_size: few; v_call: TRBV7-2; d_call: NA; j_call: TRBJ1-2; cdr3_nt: TGTGCCAGCAGCTTAGGGGGCACGCGTCTTTATGGCTACACCTTC; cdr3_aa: CASSLGGTRLYGYTF
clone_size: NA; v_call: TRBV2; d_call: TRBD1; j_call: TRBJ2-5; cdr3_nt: TGTGCCAGCAGGGTGGACAGGTTAAAAGAGACCCAGTACTTC; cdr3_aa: CASRVDRLKETQYF
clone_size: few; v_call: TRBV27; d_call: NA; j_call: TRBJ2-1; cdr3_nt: TGTGCCAGCAGTTTACCCGGACACCCCTCGTGGTTCTTC; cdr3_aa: CASSLPGHPSWFF
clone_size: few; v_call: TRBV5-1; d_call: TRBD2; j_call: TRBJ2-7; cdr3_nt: TGCGCCAGCAGCTTGGGTGCTTCGGGAGGGAACGAGCAGTACTTC; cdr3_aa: CASSLGASGGNEQYF
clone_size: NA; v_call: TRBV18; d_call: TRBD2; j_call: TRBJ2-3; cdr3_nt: TGTGCCAGCTCAACTAGCGGGGGTAAAGATACGCAGTATTTT; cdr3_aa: CASSTSGGKDTQYF
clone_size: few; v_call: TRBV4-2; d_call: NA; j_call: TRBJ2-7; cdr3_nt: TGTGCCAGCAGCCAAGTTTCCGGGAGATCTTACGAGCAGTACTTC; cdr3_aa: CASSQVSGRSYEQYF
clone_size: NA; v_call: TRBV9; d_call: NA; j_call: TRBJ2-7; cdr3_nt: TGTGCCAGCAGCCCCAGACGGGGCACCCCCTACGAGCAGTACTTC; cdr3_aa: CASSPRRGTPYEQYF
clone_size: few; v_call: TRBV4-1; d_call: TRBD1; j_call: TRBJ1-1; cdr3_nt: TGCGCCAGCAGCCACACAGGGGAGGCCACTGAAGCTTTCTTT; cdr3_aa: CASSHTGEATEAFF
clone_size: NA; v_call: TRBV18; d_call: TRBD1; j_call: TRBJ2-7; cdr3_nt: TGTGCCAGCTCACCACGGGACAGGATTATCTACGAGCAGTACTTC; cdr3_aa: CASSPRDRIIYEQYF
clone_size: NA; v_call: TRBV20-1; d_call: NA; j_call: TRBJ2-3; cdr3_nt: TGCAGCGCAACGCAGGCTGGGGATACGCAGTATTTT; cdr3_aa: CSATQAGDTQYF
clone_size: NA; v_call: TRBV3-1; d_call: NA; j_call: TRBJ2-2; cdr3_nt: TGTGCCAGCAGCCGACAGGGAGGAGACGGGGAGCTGTTTTTT; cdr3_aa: CASSRQGGDGELFF
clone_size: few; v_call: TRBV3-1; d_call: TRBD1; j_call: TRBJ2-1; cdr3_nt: TGTGCCAGCAGCCAAGTGGACAGGGGAAATGAGCAGTTCTTC; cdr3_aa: CASSQVDRGNEQFF
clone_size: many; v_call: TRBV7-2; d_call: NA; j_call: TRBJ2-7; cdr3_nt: TGTGCCAGCAGCCCCTGGAGCTCCTACGAGCAGTACTTC; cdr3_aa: CASSPWSSYEQYF
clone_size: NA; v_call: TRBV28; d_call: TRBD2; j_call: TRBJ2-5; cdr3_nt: TGTGCCAGCAGTGATCGGACTAGCGGGAGTGGTGCGTACTTC; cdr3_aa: CASSDRTSGSGAYF
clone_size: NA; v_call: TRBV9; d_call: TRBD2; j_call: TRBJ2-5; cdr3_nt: TGTGCCAGCAGCCCCCGCGAGCGGGGTGGGGAGACCCAGTACTTC; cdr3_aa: CASSPRERGGETQYF
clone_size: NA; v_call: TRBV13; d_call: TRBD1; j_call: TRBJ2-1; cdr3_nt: TGTGCCAGCATCCCGAGGGGGCGCGAGGATGAGCAGTTCTTC; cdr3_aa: CASIPRGREDEQFF
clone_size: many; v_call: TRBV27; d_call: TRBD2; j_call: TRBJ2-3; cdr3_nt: TGTGCCAGCAGTTTAATAGCGGGAGGCACAGATACGCAGTATTTT; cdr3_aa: CASSLIAGGTDTQYF
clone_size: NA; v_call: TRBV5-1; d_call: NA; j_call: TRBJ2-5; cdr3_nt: TGCGCCAGCAGCCCCGGCGGTAGCGCGGCTCGGGAGACCCAGTACTTC; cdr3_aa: CASSPGGSAARETQYF
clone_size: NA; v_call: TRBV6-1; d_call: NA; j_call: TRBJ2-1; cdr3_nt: TGTGCCAGCAGTGAACCAGGGACTCTTTACAATGAGCAGTTCTTC; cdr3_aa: CASSEPGTLYNEQFF
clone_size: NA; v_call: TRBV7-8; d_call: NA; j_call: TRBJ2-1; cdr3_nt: TGTGCCAGCAAGAGTCGTGGGAGCTCCTACAATGAGCAGTTCTTC; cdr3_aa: CASKSRGSSYNEQFF
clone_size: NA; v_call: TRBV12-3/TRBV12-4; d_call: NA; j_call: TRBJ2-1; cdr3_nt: TGTGCCAGCAGTTTAGGTGGGACTTCTCGAAATGAGCAGTTCTTC; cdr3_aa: CASSLGGTSRNEQFF
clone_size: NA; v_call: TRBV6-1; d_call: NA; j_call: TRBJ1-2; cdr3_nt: TGTGCCAGCAGCCCACGTGGGGTGAGCTACACCTTC; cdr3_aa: CASSPRGVSYTF
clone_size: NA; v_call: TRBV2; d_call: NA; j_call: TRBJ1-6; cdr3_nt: TGTGCCAGCAGGAATAGCTCCTATAATTCACCCCTCCACTTT; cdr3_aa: CASRNSSYNSPLHF
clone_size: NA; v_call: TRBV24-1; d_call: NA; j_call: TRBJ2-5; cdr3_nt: TGTACCACCAGTGATCTTCAGGAGGGCCAAGAGACCCAGTACTTC; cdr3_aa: CTTSDLQEGQETQYF
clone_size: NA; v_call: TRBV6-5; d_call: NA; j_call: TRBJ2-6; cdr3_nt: TGTGCCAGCAGTTACTCCGCTATCTCTGGGGCCAACGTCCTGACTTTC; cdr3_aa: CASSYSAISGANVLTF
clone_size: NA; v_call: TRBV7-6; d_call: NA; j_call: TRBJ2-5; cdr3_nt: TGTGCCAGCAGCTTAGCTTCGAGGGGCTCACTGGGGGAGACCCAGTACTTC; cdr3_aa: CASSLASRGSLGETQYF
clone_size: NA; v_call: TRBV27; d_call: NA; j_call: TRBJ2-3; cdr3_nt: TGTGCCAGCAGTTTATATCCCCGGGGGACCAGCACAGATACGCAGTATTTT; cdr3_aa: CASSLYPRGTSTDTQYF
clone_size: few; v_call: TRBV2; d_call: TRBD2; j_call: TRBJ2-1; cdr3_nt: TGTGCCAGCAGTGGGGCTAGCGGGAGAGGGAATGAGCAGTTCTTC; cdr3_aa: CASSGASGRGNEQFF
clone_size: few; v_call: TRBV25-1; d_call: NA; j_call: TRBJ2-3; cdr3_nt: TGTGCCAGCGGCCAAAACACAGATACGCAGTATTTT; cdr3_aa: CASGQNTDTQYF
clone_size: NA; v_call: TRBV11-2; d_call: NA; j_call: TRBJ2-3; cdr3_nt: TGTGCCAGCAGCCGAGATGGGGGCATGCAGTATTTT; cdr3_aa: CASSRDGGMQYF
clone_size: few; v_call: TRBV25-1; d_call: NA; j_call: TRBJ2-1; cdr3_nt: TGTGCCAGCAGTGGGTGGTTTGGGGGGGCCGGGAATGAGCAGTTCTTC; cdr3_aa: CASSGWFGGAGNEQFF
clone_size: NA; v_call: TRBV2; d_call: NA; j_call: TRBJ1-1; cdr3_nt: TGTGCCAGCAGTGTTTTTTCAAGCGCTGAAGCTTTCTTT; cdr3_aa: CASSVFSSAEAFF
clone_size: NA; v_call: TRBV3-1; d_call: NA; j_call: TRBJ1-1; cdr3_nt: TGTGCCAGCAGCCAAACTGGACTGGAAGCTTTCTTT; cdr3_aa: CASSQTGLEAFF
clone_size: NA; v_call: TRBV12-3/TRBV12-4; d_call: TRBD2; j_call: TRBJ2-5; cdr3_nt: TGTGCCAGCAGTCTCGGTTGGGGCGGGGGGTCGACCGCAGAGACCCAGTACTTC; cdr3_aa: CASSLGWGGGSTAETQYF
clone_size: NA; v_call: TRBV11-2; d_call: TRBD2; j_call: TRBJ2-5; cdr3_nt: TGTGCCAGCAGCTTAGGCGGGGGGGCAAGGAAGGAGACCCAGTACTTC; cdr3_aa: CASSLGGGARKETQYF
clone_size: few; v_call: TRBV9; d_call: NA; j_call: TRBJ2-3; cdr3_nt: TGTGCCAGCAGCGTAGACGGGCGCACAGATACGCAGTATTTT; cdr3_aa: CASSVDGRTDTQYF
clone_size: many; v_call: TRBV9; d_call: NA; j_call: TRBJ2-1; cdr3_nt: TGTGCCAGCAGCGTAAACGGGGGCATCTACAATGAGCAGTTCTTC; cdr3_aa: CASSVNGGIYNEQFF
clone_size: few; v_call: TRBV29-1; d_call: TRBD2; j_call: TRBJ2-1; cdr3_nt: TGCAGCGTTGAGTCCGGGGGGGGATTTAAGTTCTTC; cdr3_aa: CSVESGGGFKFF
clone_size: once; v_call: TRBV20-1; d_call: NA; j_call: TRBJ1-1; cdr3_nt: TGCAGTGCTAGAGATATAGGACGGTTGAACACTGAAGCTTTCTTT; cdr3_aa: CSARDIGRLNTEAFF
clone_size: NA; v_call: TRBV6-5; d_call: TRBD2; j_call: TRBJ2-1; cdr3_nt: TGTGCCAGCAGTCCGGGAGGGAGAAGGGCGGCTGAGCAGTTCTTC; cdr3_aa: CASSPGGRRAAEQFF
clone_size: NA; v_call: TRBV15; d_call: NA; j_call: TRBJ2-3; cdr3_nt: TGTGCCACCAGCGGGGTCGGCGGGGAGGTAGATACGCAGTATTTT; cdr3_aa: CATSGVGGEVDTQYF
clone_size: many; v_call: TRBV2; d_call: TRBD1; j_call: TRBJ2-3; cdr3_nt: TGTGCCAGCAGCCCCGGCCAGGGGGGCACAGATACGCAGTATTTT; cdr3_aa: CASSPGQGGTDTQYF